A selection of T cell receptor beta chains follows, all from one sample in a study of blood T cells in healthy people across ages. One entry per CDR3 protein results from TCRdb running MiXCR on the 5' RACE reads. The table records around 800,000 distinct CDR3 sequences, less than 80% of them present only once. The specimen sequenced was blood. Receptor source: a man under 40 in good health. CDR3s include the opening cysteine and the closing phenylalanine or tryptophan.

J gene,V gene,CDR3 protein
TRBJ1-4,TRBV10-3,CAISEQGFEKLFF
TRBJ1-1,TRBV9,CASSVGTEAEAFF
TRBJ2-5,TRBV7-2,CASSSWTGRVETQYF
TRBJ2-7,TRBV9,CASSVGTTLGGTQYF
-,TRBV10-3,CAISDSPGDLSYEQYF
TRBJ2-3,TRBV9,CAGTTNMPSGRLFTDTQYF
TRBJ2-5,TRBV27,CASSLAGMETQYF
TRBJ1-2,TRBV12-3/TRBV12-4,CASSLSPGPRGYTF
TRBJ1-2,TRBV20-1,CSARDGLHYGYTF
-,TRBV4-2,CASSQVGDKRRGSEQYF
TRBJ2-4,TRBV2,CAFQSGHKGNIQYF
TRBJ2-2,TRBV11-3,CASSFRNTGELFF
TRBJ1-5,TRBV6-6,CASSGTGSGNQPQHF
TRBJ2-3,TRBV12-3/TRBV12-4,CASSLKGASRTDTQYF
TRBJ2-3,TRBV4-3,CASSQDLLARGTDTQYF
TRBJ2-2,TRBV20-1,CSATRHRGSNTGELFF
TRBJ2-2,TRBV12-3/TRBV12-4,CASSRGRNTGELFF
TRBJ2-2,TRBV4-3,CASSQDLAGAVNTGELFF
TRBJ1-4,TRBV7-9,CASSLAGQVLNEKLFF
TRBJ2-1,TRBV6-1,CASSEVAGENNEQFF